The source of this T cell receptor beta chain is a study of T cells after yellow fever vaccination. Study-wide results and limits: The study noted that FACS-sorted repertoires could contain abundant clonotypes contaminating from the bulk population. On re-exposure, the response was weaker but peaked faster, at day 5 versus 15. Re-detected after boosting: most primary clones, about 96% of CD4 and over 80% of CD8.

UMIs and a universal primer site were added when TCR cDNA was made by 5'RACE template switching. TCRdb reanalysed the 5' RACE reads using MiXCR and keeps one entry per CDR3 protein. The sample has about 330,000 distinct CDR3 sequences, about 6.9% seen once; the top ten hold over 15%. Between the trimmed V and J ends, which lost 5 bases and 4 bases, there was a span of 14 bases. The CDR3 length is 15 residues. Looked up from germline, CDR1 is ENHRY and CDR2 is SYGVKD. The sample holds a few counts of this clonotype. Its antigen is unknown. The chain links TRBV10-3 to TRBJ2-2; D unclear. The receptor's source is a man between 18 and 35 years old who received the YFV17D yellow fever vaccine. The sample was PBMCs, taken more than 35 days after the first yellow fever vaccination. In DNA, the CDR3 is TGTGCCATCAGTCCCAGAGAGAAAGTCACCGGGGAGCTGTTTTTT. This sequence encodes CAISPREKVTGELFF.